A selection of T cell receptor beta chains follows, all from one sample in a study of cytomegalovirus exposure and HLA in healthy donors. Clones were sequenced by immunoSEQ multiplex PCR, and TCRdb holds only the in-frame ones, with some missing. Among roughly 180,000 clones listed, about four fifths were seen once. The specimen sequenced was PBMCs. The receptors shown here come from a man aged 25-40 years in good health and CMV-seropositive. CDR3s include the opening cysteine and the closing phenylalanine or tryptophan.

CASTDRGKQPQHF	TRBV6-4
CASSLSAGVWGSTEQFF	TRBV27
CASSWGGDSRNTIYF	TRBV5-1
CASSFTGGGDSNQPQHF	TRBV11-2
CASSILEGNGGYTF	TRBV7-2
CASSLGGYEQYF	TRBV27
CASSLVVGQGPFEQYF	TRBV11-3
CASSFADTNTGELFF	TRBV11-3
CASTNLAPHTDTQYF	TRBV5-4
CASSSPGQVLEADYEQYF	TRBV28
CASSVLGRNEKLFF	TRBV6-1
CTSSHLPSGGLSYEQYF	TRBV1
CASSYSPYSGNTIYF	TRBV6-6
CASSEGGSGANVLTF	TRBV6-4
CASSLNLVTNYGYTF	TRBV6-5
CASSQEDRGSQPQHF	TRBV4-1
CASSYGAPTDTQYF	TRBV6-5
CASSLPNRPSGEQFF	TRBV5-4
CASSQHGGSQETQYF	TRBV7-3